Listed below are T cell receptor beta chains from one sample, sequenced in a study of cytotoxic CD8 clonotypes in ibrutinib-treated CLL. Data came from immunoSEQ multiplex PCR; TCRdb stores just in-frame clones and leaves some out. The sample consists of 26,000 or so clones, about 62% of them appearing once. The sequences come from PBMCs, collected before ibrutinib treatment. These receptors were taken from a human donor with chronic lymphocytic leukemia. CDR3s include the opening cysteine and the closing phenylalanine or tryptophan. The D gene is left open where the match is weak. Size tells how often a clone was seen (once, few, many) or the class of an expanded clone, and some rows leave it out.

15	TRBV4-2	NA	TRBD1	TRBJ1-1	CASSPTGQGNTEAFF	TGTGCCAGCAGCCCTACGGGACAGGGGAACACTGAAGCTTTCTTT
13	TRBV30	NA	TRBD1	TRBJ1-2	CAWSVGTGGKDTF	TGTGCCTGGAGTGTAGGGACAGGGGGGAAGGACACCTTC
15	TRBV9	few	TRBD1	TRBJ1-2	CASSVPSGGHLGYTF	TGTGCCAGCAGCGTACCGTCAGGGGGTCACCTTGGCTACACCTTC
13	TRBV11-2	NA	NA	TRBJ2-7	CASSLDLKSEQYF	TGTGCCAGCAGCTTAGATCTTAAGAGCGAGCAGTACTTC
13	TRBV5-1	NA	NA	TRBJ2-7	CASSRTSRVEQYF	TGCGCCAGCAGCCGAACAAGCCGGGTCGAGCAGTACTTC
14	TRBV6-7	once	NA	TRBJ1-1	CASSYYGENTEAFF	TGTGCCAGCAGTTACTACGGGGAGAACACTGAAGCTTTCTTT
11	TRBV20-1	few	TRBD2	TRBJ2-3	CSAWTSGTQYF	TGCAGTGCTTGGACTAGCGGGACGCAGTATTTT
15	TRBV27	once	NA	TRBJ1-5	CASSLWGGSNQPQHF	TGTGCCAGCAGTTTATGGGGGGGTAGCAATCAGCCCCAGCATTTT
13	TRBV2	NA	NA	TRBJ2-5	CASTGGGMETQYF	TGTGCCAGCACCGGAGGGGGCATGGAGACCCAGTACTTC
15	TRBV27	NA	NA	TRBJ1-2	CASSFNWGSNYGYTF	TGTGCCAGCAGTTTTAATTGGGGGTCCAACTATGGCTACACCTTC
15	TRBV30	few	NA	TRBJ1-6	CAWSGTRAYNSPLHF	TGTGCCTGGAGTGGGACAAGAGCCTATAATTCACCCCTCCACTTT
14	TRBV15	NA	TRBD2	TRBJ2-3	CATSDSGGSITQYF	TGTGCCACCAGCGATAGCGGGGGGTCGATTACGCAGTATTTT
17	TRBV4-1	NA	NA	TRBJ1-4	CASSQEAAGATNEKLFF	TGCGCCAGCAGCCAAGAGGCAGCGGGGGCAACTAATGAAAAACTGTTTTTT
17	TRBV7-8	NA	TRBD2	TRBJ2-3	CASSLFGTSGVVDTQYF	TGTGCCAGCAGCTTGTTTGGGACTAGCGGGGTAGTAGATACGCAGTATTTT
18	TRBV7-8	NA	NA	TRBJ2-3	CASSYPAQGGGGTDTQYF	TGTGCCAGCAGCTACCCCGCCCAGGGGGGTGGGGGCACAGATACGCAGTATTTT
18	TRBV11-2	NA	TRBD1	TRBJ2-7	CASSLDTVTGAHPYEQYF	TGTGCCAGCAGCCTAGATACGGTGACAGGGGCCCATCCCTACGAGCAGTACTTC
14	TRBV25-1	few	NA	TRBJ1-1	CASSESAGGTEAFF	TGTGCCAGCAGTGAATCCGCCGGGGGCACTGAAGCTTTCTTT
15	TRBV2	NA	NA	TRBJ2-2	CASKVAGQNTGELFF	TGTGCCAGCAAGGTTGCGGGACAGAACACCGGGGAGCTGTTTTTT
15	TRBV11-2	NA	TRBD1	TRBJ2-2	CASSSRQGWAGELFF	TGTGCCAGCAGCTCTCGACAGGGGTGGGCCGGGGAGCTGTTTTTT
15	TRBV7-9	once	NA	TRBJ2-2	CASSFTLRGLRELFF	TGTGCCAGCAGCTTCACCCTCAGGGGCCTCCGGGAGCTGTTTTTT
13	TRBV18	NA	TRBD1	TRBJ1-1	CASSLQGAVEAFF	TGTGCCAGCTCACTCCAGGGGGCCGTTGAAGCTTTCTTT
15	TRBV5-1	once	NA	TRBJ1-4	CASSLTQGVNEKLFF	TGCGCCAGCAGCTTGACTCAGGGAGTTAATGAAAAACTGTTTTTT
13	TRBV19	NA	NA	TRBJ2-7	CASSIADAYEQYF	TGTGCCAGTAGTATTGCAGATGCCTACGAGCAGTACTTC
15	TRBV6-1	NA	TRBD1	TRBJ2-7	CASSEETGSSYEQYF	TGTGCCAGCAGTGAAGAGACAGGGAGCTCCTACGAGCAGTACTTC
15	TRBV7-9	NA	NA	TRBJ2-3	CASSLSTTRTDTQYF	TGTGCCAGCAGCCTTTCGACAACACGCACAGATACGCAGTATTTT
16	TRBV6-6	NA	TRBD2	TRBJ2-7	CASSGLSLAGNYEQYF	TGTGCCAGCAGTGGTTTATCACTAGCGGGTAACTACGAGCAGTACTTC
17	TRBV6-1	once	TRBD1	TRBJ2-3	CASSARDSRVHTDTQYF	TGTGCCAGCAGTGCCCGGGACAGTCGCGTCCACACAGATACGCAGTATTTT
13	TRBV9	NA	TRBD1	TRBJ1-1	CASSEQGWTEAFF	TGTGCCAGCAGCGAACAGGGGTGGACTGAAGCTTTCTTT
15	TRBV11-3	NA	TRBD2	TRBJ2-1	CASSLLAGEDNEQFF	TGTGCCAGCAGCTTATTAGCGGGAGAAGACAATGAGCAGTTCTTC
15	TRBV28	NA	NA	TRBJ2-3	CASSLSEQRTDTQYF	TGTGCCAGCAGTTTAAGTGAGCAGCGCACAGATACGCAGTATTTT
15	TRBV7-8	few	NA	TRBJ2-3	CASSRPGPSEDTQYF	TGTGCCAGCAGCCGTCCGGGACCCTCGGAAGATACGCAGTATTTT
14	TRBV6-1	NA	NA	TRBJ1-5	CASSRQVSNQPQHF	TGTGCCAGCAGTCGACAGGTTAGCAATCAGCCCCAGCATTTT
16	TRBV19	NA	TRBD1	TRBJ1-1	CASSPWTGGMNTEAFF	TGTGCCAGTAGTCCCTGGACAGGGGGAATGAACACTGAAGCTTTCTTT
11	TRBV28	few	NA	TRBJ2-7	CASRKQYEQYF	TGTGCCAGCAGGAAACAATACGAGCAGTACTTC
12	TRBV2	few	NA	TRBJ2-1	CASSDVGGEQFF	TGTGCCAGCAGTGATGTTGGGGGCGAGCAGTTCTTC
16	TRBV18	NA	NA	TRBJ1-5	CASSPPGHPSGQPQHF	TGTGCCAGCTCACCACCCGGCCACCCTTCGGGCCAGCCCCAGCATTTT
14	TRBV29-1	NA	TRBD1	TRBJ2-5	CSVEHRGFWETQYF	TGCAGCGTTGAACACAGGGGTTTTTGGGAGACCCAGTACTTC
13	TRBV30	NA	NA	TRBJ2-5	CAWASRMGETQYF	TGTGCCTGGGCTAGCAGGATGGGGGAGACCCAGTACTTC
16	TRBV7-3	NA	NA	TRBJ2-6	CASSLTGATGANVLTF	TGTGCCAGCAGCCTTACCGGAGCGACGGGGGCCAACGTCCTGACTTTC
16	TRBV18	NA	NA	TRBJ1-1	CASSLDAIQGWSEAFF	TGTGCCAGCTCACTCGACGCTATCCAGGGGTGGTCTGAAGCTTTCTTT
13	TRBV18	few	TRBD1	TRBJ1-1	CASSPTGGTEAFF	TGTGCCAGCTCACCAACAGGGGGCACTGAAGCTTTCTTT
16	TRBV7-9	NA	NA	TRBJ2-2	CASSQTRVFPTGELFF	TGTGCCAGCAGCCAAACTCGGGTTTTTCCTACCGGGGAGCTGTTTTTT
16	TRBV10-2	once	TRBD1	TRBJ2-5	CASSLAGQGAGETQYF	TGCGCCAGCAGCTTGGCGGGACAGGGGGCAGGGGAGACCCAGTACTTC